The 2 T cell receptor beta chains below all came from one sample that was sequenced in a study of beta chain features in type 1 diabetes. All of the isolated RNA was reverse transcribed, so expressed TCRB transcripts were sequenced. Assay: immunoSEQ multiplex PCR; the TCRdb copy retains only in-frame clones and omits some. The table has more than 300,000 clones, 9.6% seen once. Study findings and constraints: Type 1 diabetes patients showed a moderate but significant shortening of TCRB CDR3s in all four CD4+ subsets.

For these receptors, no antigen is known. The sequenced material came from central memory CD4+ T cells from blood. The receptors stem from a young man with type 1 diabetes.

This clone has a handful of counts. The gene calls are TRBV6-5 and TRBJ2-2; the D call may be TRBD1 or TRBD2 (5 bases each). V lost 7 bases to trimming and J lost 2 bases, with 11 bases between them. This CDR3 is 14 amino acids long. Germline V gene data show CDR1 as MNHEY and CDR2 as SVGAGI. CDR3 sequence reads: CASKGRDNTGELFF. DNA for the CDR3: TGTGCCAGCAAGGGCCGGGACAACACCGGGGAGCTGTTTTTT.

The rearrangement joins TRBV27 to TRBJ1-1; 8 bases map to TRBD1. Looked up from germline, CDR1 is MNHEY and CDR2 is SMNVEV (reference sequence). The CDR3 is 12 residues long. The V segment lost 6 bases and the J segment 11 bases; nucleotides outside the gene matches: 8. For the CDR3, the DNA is TGTGCCAGCAGCACCAGGGGGCTAGAGGCTTTCTTT. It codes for CASSTRGLEAFF.